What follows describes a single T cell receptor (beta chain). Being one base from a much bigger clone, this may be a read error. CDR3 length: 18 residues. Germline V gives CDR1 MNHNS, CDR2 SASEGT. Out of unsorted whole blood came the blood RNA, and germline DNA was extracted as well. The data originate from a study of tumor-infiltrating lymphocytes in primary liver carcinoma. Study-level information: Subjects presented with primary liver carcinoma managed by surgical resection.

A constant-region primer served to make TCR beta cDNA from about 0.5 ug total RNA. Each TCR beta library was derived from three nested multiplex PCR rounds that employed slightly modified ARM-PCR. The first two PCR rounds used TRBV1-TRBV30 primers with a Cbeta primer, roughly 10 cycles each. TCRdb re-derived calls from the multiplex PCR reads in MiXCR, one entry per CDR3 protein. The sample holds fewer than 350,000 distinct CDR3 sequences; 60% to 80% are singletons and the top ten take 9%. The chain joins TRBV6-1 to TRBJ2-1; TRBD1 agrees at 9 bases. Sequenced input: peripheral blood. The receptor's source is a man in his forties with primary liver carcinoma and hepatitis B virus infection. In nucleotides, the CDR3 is TGTGCCTGCAGTCCTAATTCGGGACAGGGAGTTTACTACAATGAGCAGTTCTTC. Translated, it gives CACSPNSGQGVYYNEQFF.